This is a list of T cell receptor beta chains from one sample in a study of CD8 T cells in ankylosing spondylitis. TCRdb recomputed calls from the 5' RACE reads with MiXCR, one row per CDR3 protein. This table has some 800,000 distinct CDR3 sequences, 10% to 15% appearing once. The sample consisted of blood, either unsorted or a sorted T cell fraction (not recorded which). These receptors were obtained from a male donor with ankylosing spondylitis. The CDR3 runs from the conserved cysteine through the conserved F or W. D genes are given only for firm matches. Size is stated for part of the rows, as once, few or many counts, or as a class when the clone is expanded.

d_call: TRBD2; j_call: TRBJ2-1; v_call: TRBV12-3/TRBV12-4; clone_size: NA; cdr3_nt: TGTGCCAGCATGGGACTAGCGGGAGGGCCTAGTGTCTTC; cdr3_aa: CASMGLAGGPSVF
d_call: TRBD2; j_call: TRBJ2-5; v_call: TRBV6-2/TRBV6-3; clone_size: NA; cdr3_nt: TGTGCCTCCTCAAGGAGCGGGACGGAGACCCAGTACTTC; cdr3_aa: CASSRSGTETQYF
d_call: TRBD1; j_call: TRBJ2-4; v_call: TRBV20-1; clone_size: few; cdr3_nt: TGCAGTGCCGTAGACAGGGGGGCTTTCTACATTCAGTACTTC; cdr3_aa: CSAVDRGAFYIQYF
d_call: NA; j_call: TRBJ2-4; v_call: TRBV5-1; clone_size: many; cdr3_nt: TGCGCCAGCAGCTTGGAACGGGTTCGGGGCATTCAGTACTTC; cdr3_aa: CASSLERVRGIQYF
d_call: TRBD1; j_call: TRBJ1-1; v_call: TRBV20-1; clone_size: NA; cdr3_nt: TGCAGTGCGCAGGGGGGAGGGGGGAGCGGGTTTGGGAACACTGAAGCTTTCTTT; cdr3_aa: CSAQGGGGSGFGNTEAFF
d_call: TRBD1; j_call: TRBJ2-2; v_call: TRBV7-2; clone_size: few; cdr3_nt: TGTGCCAGCAGCTTGACAGGGGAACGCACCGGGGAGCTGTTTTTT; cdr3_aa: CASSLTGERTGELFF
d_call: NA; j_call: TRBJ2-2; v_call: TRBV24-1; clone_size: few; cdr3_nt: TGTGCCACCAGTGGGGACACCTATTTTTCGAACACCGGGGAGCTGTTTTTT; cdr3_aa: CATSGDTYFSNTGELFF
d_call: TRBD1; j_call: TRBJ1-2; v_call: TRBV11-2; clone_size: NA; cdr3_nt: TGTGCCAGCAGCTTAGTAGGACAGGGTTCTGGCTACACCTTC; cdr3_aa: CASSLVGQGSGYTF
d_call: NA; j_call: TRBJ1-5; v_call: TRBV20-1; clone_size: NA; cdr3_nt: TGCAGTGCGTGGGACCGGTGGGGGCCCCAGCATTTT; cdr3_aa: CSAWDRWGPQHF
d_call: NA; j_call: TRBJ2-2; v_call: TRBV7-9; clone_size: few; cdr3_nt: TGTGCCAGCAGCTTCGATGGAGGGGGCTATGACGGGGAGCTGTTTTTT; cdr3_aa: CASSFDGGGYDGELFF
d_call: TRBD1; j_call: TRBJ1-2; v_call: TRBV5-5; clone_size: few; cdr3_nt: TGTGCCAGCAGGCGGGGACAGGGCCCCTATGGCTACACCTTC; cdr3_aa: CASRRGQGPYGYTF
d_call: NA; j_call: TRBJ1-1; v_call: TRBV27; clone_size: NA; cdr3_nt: TGTGCCAGCAGATATACCCTCCTAAACACTGAAGCTTTCTTT; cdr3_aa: CASRYTLLNTEAFF
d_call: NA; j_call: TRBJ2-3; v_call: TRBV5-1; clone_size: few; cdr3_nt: TGCGCCAGCAGCAGCATTACATCTAGGGGCGGAGATACGCAGTATTTT; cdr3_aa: CASSSITSRGGDTQYF
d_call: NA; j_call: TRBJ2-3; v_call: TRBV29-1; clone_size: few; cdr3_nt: TGCAGCGTTGACCCCTCGGGCACAGATACGCAGTATTTT; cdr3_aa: CSVDPSGTDTQYF
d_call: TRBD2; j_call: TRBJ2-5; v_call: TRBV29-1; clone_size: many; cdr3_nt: TGCAGCGCCGGACTAGCGGGAGGCACAGAGACCCAGTACTTC; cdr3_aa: CSAGLAGGTETQYF
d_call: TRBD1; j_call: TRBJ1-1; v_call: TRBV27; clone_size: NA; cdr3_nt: TGTGCCAGCAGTTTCCGGGACAGGGTTTCAGGGAACACTGAAGCTTTCTTT; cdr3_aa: CASSFRDRVSGNTEAFF
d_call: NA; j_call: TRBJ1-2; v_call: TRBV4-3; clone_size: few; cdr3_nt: TGCGCCAGCAGCCAAGGAACCGGGACCGCCCGCCCTTACACCTTC; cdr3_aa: CASSQGTGTARPYTF
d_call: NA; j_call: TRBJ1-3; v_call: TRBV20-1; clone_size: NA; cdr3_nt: TGCAGTGCTAACCCCCAGGGGAGCGGAAACACCATATATTTT; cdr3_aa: CSANPQGSGNTIYF
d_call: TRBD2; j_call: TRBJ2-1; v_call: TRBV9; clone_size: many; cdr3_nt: TGTGCCAGCAGCCCGCGCGGGGGGGCCTCCTACAATGAGCAGTTCTTC; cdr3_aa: CASSPRGGASYNEQFF
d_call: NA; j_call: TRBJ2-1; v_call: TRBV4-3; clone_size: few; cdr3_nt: TGCGCCAGCAGCCGGGGAAGCGGACCCCACTCCTACAATGAGCAGTTCTTC; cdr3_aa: CASSRGSGPHSYNEQFF
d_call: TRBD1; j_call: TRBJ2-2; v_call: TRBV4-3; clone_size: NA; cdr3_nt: TGCGCCAGCAGCCAAGGACAGGGGAAGAGGACCGGGGAGCTGTTTTTT; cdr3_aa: CASSQGQGKRTGELFF
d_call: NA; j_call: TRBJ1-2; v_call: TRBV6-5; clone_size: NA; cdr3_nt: TGTGCCAGCAGTTACGAGGATGGCGGTGGCTACACCTTC; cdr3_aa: CASSYEDGGGYTF
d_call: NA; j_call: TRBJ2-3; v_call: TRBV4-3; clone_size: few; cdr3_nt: TGCGCCAGCAGCCAGGAACCATTTAGCACAGATACGCAGTATTTT; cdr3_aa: CASSQEPFSTDTQYF
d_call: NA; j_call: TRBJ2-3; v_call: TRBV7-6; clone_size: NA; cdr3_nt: TGTGCCAGCAGCCGGATGCGGGCCTACACAGATACGCAGTATTTT; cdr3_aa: CASSRMRAYTDTQYF
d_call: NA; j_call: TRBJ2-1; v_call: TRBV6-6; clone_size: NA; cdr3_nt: TGTGCCAGCAGTTACATCAGGGAGAATGAGCAGTTCTTC; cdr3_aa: CASSYIRENEQFF
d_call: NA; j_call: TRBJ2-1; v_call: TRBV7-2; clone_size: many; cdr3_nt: TGTGCCAGCAGCTTAGTGGTGGAAAATGAGCAGTTCTTC; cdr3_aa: CASSLVVENEQFF
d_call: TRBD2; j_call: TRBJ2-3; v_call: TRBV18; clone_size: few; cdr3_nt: TGTGCCAGCTCACCACTGGGCGGGAGTGGCGCAGATACGCAGTATTTT; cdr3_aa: CASSPLGGSGADTQYF
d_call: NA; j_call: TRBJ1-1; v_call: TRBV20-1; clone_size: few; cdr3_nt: TGCAGTGCTAGAGAGCGGGGGTCATACACTGAAGCTTTCTTT; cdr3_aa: CSARERGSYTEAFF
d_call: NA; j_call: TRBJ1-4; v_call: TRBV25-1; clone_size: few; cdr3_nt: TGTGCCAGCAGTGAATCCCCAGCCGGTGGGGAAAAACTGTTTTTT; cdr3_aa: CASSESPAGGEKLFF
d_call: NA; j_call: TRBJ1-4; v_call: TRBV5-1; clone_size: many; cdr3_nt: TGCGCCAGCAGCTTGGGAGCTGGTGAAAAACTGTTTTTT; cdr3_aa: CASSLGAGEKLFF
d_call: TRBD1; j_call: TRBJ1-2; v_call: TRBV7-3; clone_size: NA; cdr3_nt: TGTGCCAGCAGCTTGCTAGGACAGGGAAATGGCTACACCTTC; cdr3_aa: CASSLLGQGNGYTF
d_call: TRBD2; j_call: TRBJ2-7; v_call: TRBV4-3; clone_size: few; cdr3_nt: TGCGCCAGCAGCCAAGATGGGAGGGGAGGAAGGGGCTACGAGCAGTACTTC; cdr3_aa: CASSQDGRGGRGYEQYF
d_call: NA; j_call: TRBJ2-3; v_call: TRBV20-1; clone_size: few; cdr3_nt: TGCAGTGCTGCTAAATGGGCCGAGGATACGCAGTATTTT; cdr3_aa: CSAAKWAEDTQYF
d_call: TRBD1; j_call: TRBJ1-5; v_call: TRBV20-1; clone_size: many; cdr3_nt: TGCAGTGCTAGGTGGACAGGTCTTCTTTATAGCAATCAGCCCCAGCATTTT; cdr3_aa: CSARWTGLLYSNQPQHF
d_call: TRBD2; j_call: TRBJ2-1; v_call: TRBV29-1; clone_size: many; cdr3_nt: TGCAGCGTTGGCGCGGGAGTAGTCAATGAGCAGTTCTTC; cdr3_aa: CSVGAGVVNEQFF
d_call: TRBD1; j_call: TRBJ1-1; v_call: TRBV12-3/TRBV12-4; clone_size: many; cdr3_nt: TGTGCCAGCAGTCCGGGACAGGGTACAGCTTTCTTT; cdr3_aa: CASSPGQGTAFF